This TCR beta chain is drawn from a study of early T cells in non-severe SARS-CoV-2 infection. TCRdb re-called the 5' RACE reads through MiXCR, storing one row per CDR3 protein. The repertoire holds fewer than 80,000 distinct CDR3 sequences, with approximately 4.5% as singletons. This clonotype has a count of ten or more. What it recognizes is unknown. The germline V gene encodes CDR1 LGHNT and CDR2 FRNRAP. V lost 7 bases and J 2 bases, leaving 13 bases between the germline ends. CDR3 size: 14 residues. Study-wide results and caveats: The matching step, a VDJdb search, favored anti-spike CD8 responses and missed private and CD4 specificities.

The sequenced sample was whole blood, obtained at baseline. The chain uses TRBV12-5 and TRBJ2-3; D is undetermined. The TCR comes from an adult who was a healthcare worker with PCR-confirmed SARS-CoV-2 infection or an uninfected control (not recorded which). The donor label of this sample is uncertain. The DNA for the CDR3 is TGTGCTAGTGCCACCCATTATCTCACAGATACGCAGTATTTT. It translates to CASATHYLTDTQYF.